A single sample gave rise to the 9 T cell receptor beta chains below, sequenced in a study of T cell responses to AZD1222 COVID-19 vaccine. Profiling relied on immunoSEQ multiplex PCR, and the TCRdb table lists in-frame clones only, not all of them. This sample carries 150,000 to 200,000 clones, 90% to 95% of them seen once, and the ten largest clones take 2.6%. The input for sequencing was peripheral blood, taken on day 0 of AZD1222 vaccination. The receptors stem from an adult in good health.

The V gene is TRBV6-5, the J gene TRBJ2-7; D possibly corresponds to TRBD1 (6 bases). Between the trimmed V and J ends, which lost 4 bases and 2 bases, there was a span of 18 bases. The CDR3 consists of 16 residues. Germline V gene lookup returns CDR1 MNHEY and CDR2 SVGAGI. The CDR3 here is CASSFTPGHGAYEQYF. CDR3 nucleotide sequence: TGTGCCAGCAGTTTTACCCCGGGACATGGCGCCTACGAGCAGTACTTC.

The rearrangement joins TRBV7-2 to TRBJ2-5, with 7 bases aligning to TRBD1. V lost 5 bases to trimming and J lost 2 bases; unmatched junction nucleotides: 11. Germline CDR1 and CDR2: SGHTA and FQGNSA. The CDR3 is 16 residues long. CDR3 loop: CASSPQTGQLQETQYF. The CDR3 nucleotides are TGTGCCAGCAGCCCGCAGACGGGACAGCTACAAGAGACCCAGTACTTC.

V gene TRBV7-9 combines with J gene TRBJ2-5; tentatively, D is TRBD2 (6 bases). Trimming took off 0 bases at V and 4 bases at J, with 12 bases between the two ends. Germline assignment: CDR1 SEHNR and CDR2 FQNEAQ (reference sequence). The CDR3 totals 15 residues. Written as DNA, the CDR3 is TGTGCCAGCAGCTTAGCGCGGGATCGAGGAGAGACCCAGTACTTC. Translated, it gives CASSLARDRGETQYF.

This rearrangement joins TRBV19 to TRBJ1-2, with TRBD1 matching 7 bases. The V segment lost 9 bases and the J segment 5 bases; nucleotides outside the gene matches: 6. CDR1 and CDR2 from the germline V gene are LNHDA and SQIVND (reference sequence). CDR3 length: 12 residues. The CDR3, as DNA: TGTGCCAGCCGCCGGGACAGTTATGGCTACACCTTC. This codes for CASRRDSYGYTF.

J is TRBJ2-6 and V is TRBV6-6, with 7 bases aligning to TRBD1. With V trimmed by 5 bases and J by 0 bases, 7 bases remained unmatched. Germline CDR1 MNHNY, CDR2 SVGAGI (reference sequence). The length of the CDR3 is 17 residues. The CDR3 loop is CASSHRDRASGANVLTF. In DNA form, the CDR3 reads TGTGCCAGCAGTCACCGGGACAGAGCCTCTGGGGCCAACGTCCTGACTTTC.

The rearrangement uses TRBV5-1 and TRBJ2-1; 8 bases line up with TRBD2. The V and J ends lost 1 base and 6 bases, in that order; junction bases with no gene match: 18. The CDR3 is 19 amino acids. CDR1 is SGHRS, CDR2 YFSETQ, per germline. The CDR3 spells CASSLILTSVRALGNEQFF. The CDR3 coding sequence is TGCGCCAGCAGCTTGATCTTGACTAGCGTACGAGCTCTGGGCAATGAGCAGTTCTTC. Full variable domain (outside the CDR3, taken from reference TRBV5-1 and TRBJ2-1): KAGVTQTPRYLIKTRGQQVTLSCSPISGHRSVSWYQQTPGQGLQFLFEYFSETQRNKGNFPGRFSGRQFSNSRSEMNVSTLELGDSALYLCASSLILTSVRALGNEQFFGPGTRLTVL.

CDR3 bases: TGTGCCAGCTCACCACCGTCGATAGGGGAATATGGCTACACCTTC. This gives the protein CASSPPSIGEYGYTF. The chain combines TRBV18 with TRBJ1-2; a weak D match, TRBD1 (5 bases). Looked up from germline, CDR1 is KGHSH and CDR2 is LQKENI. Trimming removed 0 bases from V and 5 bases from J, with 13 bases in between. This CDR3 has 15 residues. Together with reference TRBV18 and TRBJ1-2, the CDR3 gives the full variable domain: NAGVMQNPRHLVRRRGQEARLRCSPMKGHSHVYWYRQLPEEGLKFMVYLQKENIIDESGMPKERFSAEFPKEGPSILRIQQVVRGDSAAYFCASSPPSIGEYGYTFGSGTRLTVV.

The chain joins TRBV5-6 to TRBJ1-2; D may be TRBD1 (6 bases). The CDR3 spans 14 residues. The germline gives CDR1 SGHDT, CDR2 YYEEEE. V lost 5 bases and J 5 bases, leaving 16 bases between the germline ends. In DNA, the CDR3 is TGTGCCAGCAGGGGGGCCGGGGGCGCTTATGGCTACACCTTC. Its translation is CASRGAGGAYGYTF. Full variable domain (rest looked up from reference TRBV5-6 and TRBJ1-2): DAGVTQSPTHLIKTRGQQVTLRCSPKSGHDTVSWYQQALGQGPQFIFQYYEEEERQRGNFPDRFSGHQFPNYSSELNVNALLLGDSALYLCASRGAGGAYGYTFGSGTRLTVV.

The rearrangement uses TRBV2 and TRBJ1-2, with a tentative D call TRBD1 (6 bases). The germline CDR1 and CDR2 sequences are SNHLY and FYNNEI. The CDR3 totals 14 residues. V was trimmed by 7 bases and J by 0 bases, leaving 12 bases between them. CDR3 coding DNA: TGTGCCAGCAATGACAGGCCCGCTAACTATGGCTACACCTTC. Translating it yields CASNDRPANYGYTF.